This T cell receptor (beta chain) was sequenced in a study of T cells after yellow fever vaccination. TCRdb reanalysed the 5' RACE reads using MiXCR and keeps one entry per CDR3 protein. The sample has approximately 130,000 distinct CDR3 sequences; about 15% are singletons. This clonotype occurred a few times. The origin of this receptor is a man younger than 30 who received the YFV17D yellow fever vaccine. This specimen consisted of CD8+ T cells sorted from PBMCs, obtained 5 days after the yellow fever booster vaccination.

The CDR3 coding sequence is TGCGCCAGCAGCCAAGGATTATCGGGGACCCAACGCTACGAGCAGTACTTC. Its translation: CASSQGLSGTQRYEQYF. The chain combines TRBV4-3 with TRBJ2-7, with D perhaps given as TRBD1 or TRBD2 (5 bases each). The CDR3 runs to 17 residues. Germline CDR1 reads LGHNA; CDR2 reads YSLEER. The ends were cut back, 1 base at V and 3 bases at J, with 19 bases in the middle.